This T cell receptor (beta chain) appears in the sequencing data of a study of blood T cell repertoires in COVID-19. Across the study: Samples representing acute and convalescent COVID-19 were sourced from the United States, Italy and Spain. T cells, B-cell-depleted T cells, or PBMCs provided the cDNA or gDNA that served as material.

This clone was recorded only once. Authors' processing steps: Cell counts per sample came from amplifying reference gene primers. Assay: immunoSEQ multiplex PCR; the TCRdb copy retains only in-frame clones and omits some. The V and J calls and clone size are taken from that table; D and trimming were inferred from the DNA. The sample includes tens of thousands of clones, approximately 80% seen only once; the top ten take more than 20%. The sequenced sample was peripheral blood. The sequence was obtained from a woman in her 70s with acute or convalescent COVID-19.

The CDR3 sequence: CSVDQGNTKGKPQHF. CDR3 nucleotide sequence: TGCAGCGTTGATCAGGGTAACACAAAGGGAAAGCCCCAGCATTTT. The chain carries TRBV29-1 and TRBJ1-5; weak D call: TRBD1 (5 bases). The germline V gene has CDR1 SQVTM and CDR2 ANQGSEA. V shed 3 bases and J shed 8 bases, with 20 bases lying between them. The CDR3 length is 15 residues.